This T cell receptor (beta chain) is drawn from a study of OX40 agonist ivuxolimab in advanced cancers. Repertoires were generated with immunoSEQ multiplex PCR, while TCRdb's copy carries only in-frame clones and drops some. The top ten clones hold around 0.31% of a sample with more than 95,000 clones, roughly 90% of them seen once. Looked up from germline, CDR1 is MRHNA and CDR2 is SNTAGT. Trimming took 2 bases from V and 3 from J, leaving 11 bases between them. This CDR3 is 15 amino acids long. Material: CD4+ or CD8+ T cells sorted from blood, obtained in a trial of the OX40 agonist ivuxolimab. This chain uses TRBV6-4 with TRBJ1-5; no reliable D call. The TCR sequence derives from an adult with an advanced solid tumor such as melanoma, head and neck, liver or kidney cancer. Here the CDR3 reads CASSDPGVLNQPQHF. The DNA of the CDR3 is TGTGCCAGCAGTGACCCCGGGGTCCTCAATCAGCCCCAGCATTTT.